This T cell receptor (beta chain) appears in the sequencing data of a study of CD8 T cells in Susac syndrome. An amount of RNA that ranged from roughly 0.5 to 1 ug was reverse transcribed with random hexamers. TCRdb passed the immunoSEQ multiplex PCR reads through MiXCR, listing each CDR3 protein once. The sample consists of approximately 150,000 distinct CDR3 sequences, around 92% of them appearing once. The TCR sequence derives from a human donor in good health. The sample taken for sequencing was CD4+ T cells from PBMCs.

CDR3 protein: CASSPSTASDTQYF. CDR3 in DNA: TGTGCCAGCAGCCCCTCGACGGCCTCAGATACGCAGTATTTT. The chain joins TRBV11-2 to TRBJ2-3; no reliable D call. The V end lost 5 bases, the J end lost 4 bases, and 13 bases lay between the germline ends. The CDR3 covers 14 residues. Germline CDR1 is SGHAT and CDR2 is FQNNGV.